This TCR beta chain was sequenced for a study of molecular identifiers for immune sequencing clone quantification. From the PCR reads, TCRdb called clonotypes with MiXCR, one entry per CDR3 protein. Here the sample spans 80,000 to 130,000 distinct CDR3 sequences, roughly a third being singletons. This TCR was sampled from a human donor in good health. Some libraries in this study had Jurkat cell RNA spiked in. Sequencing input: naive CD8+ T cells from blood, with Jurkat cell RNA spiked in. Documented subset: FACS-sorted CD8+CD4-CCR7+CD45RA+ naive T cells.

CDR3 in DNA: TGTGCCACCAGCGGGCCATCAGCCGGGGAGCTGTTTTTT. Protein sequence: CATSGPSAGELFF. The chain couples TRBV15 to TRBJ2-2; D remains ambiguous. V lost 5 bases and J 6 bases, leaving 10 bases between the germline ends. The CDR3 is 13 amino acids. CDR1 and CDR2 (germline): LNHNV, YYDKDF (reference sequence).